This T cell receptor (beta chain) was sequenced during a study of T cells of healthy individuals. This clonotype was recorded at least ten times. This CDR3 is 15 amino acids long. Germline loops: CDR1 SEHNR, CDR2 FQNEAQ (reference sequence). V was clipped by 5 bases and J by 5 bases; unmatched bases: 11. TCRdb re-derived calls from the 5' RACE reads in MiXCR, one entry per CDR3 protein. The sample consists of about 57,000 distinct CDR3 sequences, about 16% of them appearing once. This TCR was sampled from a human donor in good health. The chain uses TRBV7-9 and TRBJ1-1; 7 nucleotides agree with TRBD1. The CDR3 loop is CASSAKNRGGTEAFF. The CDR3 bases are TGTGCCAGCAGCGCCAAGAACAGGGGCGGAACTGAAGCTTTCTTT.